The rows below give T cell receptor beta chains drawn from one sample of a study of blood T cells in healthy people across ages. Via MiXCR, TCRdb re-called the 5' RACE reads, giving one row per CDR3 protein. Of roughly 1,500,000 distinct CDR3 sequences listed, around 36% are singletons. Sequenced input: blood. These receptors came from a woman in her 30s in good health. CDR3s leave out the opening cysteine and the closing phenylalanine or tryptophan.

v_gene: TRBV20-1; CDR3aa: SASLAGEGTDTQY
v_gene: TRBV7-9; CDR3aa: ASSLILAGANKEQF
v_gene: TRBV11-2; CDR3aa: ASSLGGKPRGEQY
v_gene: TRBV27; CDR3aa: ASSLYLSLPGYEQY
v_gene: TRBV4-2; CDR3aa: ASSQAQGLSGANVLT
v_gene: TRBV5-5; CDR3aa: ASSYLDRGPYEQY
v_gene: TRBV20-1; CDR3aa: SARGGLSGEQY
v_gene: TRBV4-1; CDR3aa: ASSQDAGGSTDTQY
v_gene: TRBV20-1; CDR3aa: SARLGLAGGLVEQF
v_gene: TRBV3-1; CDR3aa: ASSQSGRETQY
v_gene: TRBV29-1; CDR3aa: SAIPGTSGGTQY
v_gene: TRBV6-1; CDR3aa: ASVTGGGSPLH
v_gene: TRBV20-1; CDR3aa: SASGNNEQF
v_gene: TRBV6-1; CDR3aa: ASRASDGGYGYT
v_gene: TRBV2; CDR3aa: ASSGLSLTSTDTQY
v_gene: TRBV5-1; CDR3aa: ASSLVREREQRKF
v_gene: TRBV5-1; CDR3aa: ASSVGTGSSGNYGYT
v_gene: TRBV5-1; CDR3aa: ASMGLGVPDTQY
v_gene: TRBV10-3; CDR3aa: AISSGRKNEELF
v_gene: TRBV9; CDR3aa: ASSVAPSTDTQY
v_gene: TRBV7-9; CDR3aa: ASSLRGSNTGELF
v_gene: TRBV25-1; CDR3aa: ASGTQGLNTEAF
v_gene: TRBV28; CDR3aa: ASSSPGTGLSKAF
v_gene: TRBV18; CDR3aa: ASSLTGGRNEQF
v_gene: TRBV6-1; CDR3aa: ASSEFGDSYEQY
v_gene: TRBV6-1; CDR3aa: ASGQGLDTDTQY
v_gene: TRBV20-1; CDR3aa: SASLPSGTVWYEQY
v_gene: TRBV7-9; CDR3aa: ASSPVRRTTDYEQY